This is a list of T cell receptor beta chains from one sample in a study of shared clonotypes between healthy human individuals. Some clones are missing from TCRdb's copy, which holds only in-frame ones; the method was immunoSEQ multiplex PCR. Of about 2.1 million clones in the sample, about 93% were seen once. Sequencing was performed on naive CD8+ T cells from PBMCs. These receptors all come from a man between 18 and 29 years old in good health. Some clones in this sample may be carry-over from other donors' samples. Each CDR3 is given with its conserved first and last residue. A D gene is named only where the DNA matches it firmly. Rows give clone size only sometimes, using once, few, many, or a class for an expanded clone.

CDR3 protein	CDR3 DNA	V gene	J gene	clone size	D gene
CASSLAAGGPGDTQYF	TGCGCCAGCAGCTTGGCGGCGGGAGGGCCGGGAGATACGCAGTATTTT	TRBV5-1	TRBJ2-3	.	TRBD2
CSVDGVGYGYTF	TGCAGCGTTGATGGAGTAGGATATGGCTACACCTTC	TRBV29-1	TRBJ1-2	.	.
CASSFGDYGYTF	TGTGCCAGCAGCTTTGGAGACTATGGCTACACCTTC	TRBV9	TRBJ1-2	.	.
CATNRGSYYGYTF	TGTGCCACCAACCGTGGTTCTTATTATGGCTACACCTTC	TRBV28	TRBJ1-2	few	.
CASSLGRLAAQYF	TGTGCCAGCAGCTTAGGCCGACTAGCGGCCCAGTACTTC	TRBV11-2	TRBJ2-5	.	TRBD2
CASSEGGTNEKLFF	TGCGCCAGCAGTGAAGGGGGGACTAATGAAAAACTGTTTTTT	TRBV10-2	TRBJ1-4	.	.
CASSPPTGAAKSGEQFF	TGTGCCAGCTCACCACCGACAGGGGCCGCTAAGTCCGGTGAGCAGTTCTTC	TRBV18	TRBJ2-1	.	TRBD1
CASSSDRTTYEQYF	TGTGCCAGCAGCTCGGACAGGACCACCTACGAGCAGTACTTC	TRBV13	TRBJ2-7	.	TRBD1
CASSPSSGGISYEQYF	TGTGCCAGCAGTCCCTCGTCAGGGGGTATCTCCTACGAGCAGTACTTC	TRBV27	TRBJ2-7	.	TRBD1
CASSHRDDYGYTF	TGTGCCAGCAGCCACAGGGATGACTATGGCTACACCTTC	TRBV7-2	TRBJ1-2	.	.
CASSLGTSGYEQYF	TGTGCCAGCAGTTTAGGGACTAGTGGGTACGAGCAGTACTTC	TRBV27	TRBJ2-7	.	TRBD2
CASSFPGAVLRDTQYF	TGTGCCAGCAGCTTCCCGGGGGCGGTTTTGAGAGATACGCAGTATTTT	TRBV7-9	TRBJ2-3	once	.
CASSLERGTNEQYF	TGTGCCAGCAGCTTAGAAAGGGGTACGAACGAGCAGTACTTC	TRBV11-2	TRBJ2-7	.	.
CASSFGTEAFF	TGTGCCAGCAGCTTTGGTACTGAAGCTTTCTTT	TRBV5-4	TRBJ1-1	.	.
CASSEGTAPRETQYF	TGCGCCAGCAGTGAGGGGACAGCCCCAAGGGAGACCCAGTACTTC	TRBV10-1	TRBJ2-5	.	TRBD1
CASSLAQAGTGTDTQYF	TGCGCCAGCAGCTTGGCCCAGGCGGGAACGGGAACAGATACGCAGTATTTT	TRBV5-1	TRBJ2-3	once	.
CASSIGDFYGYTF	TGTGCCAGTAGTATAGGGGACTTCTATGGCTACACCTTC	TRBV19	TRBJ1-2	.	.
CASSQGQTTGELFF	TGTGCCAGCAGTCAAGGACAGACCACCGGGGAGCTGTTTTTT	TRBV6-5	TRBJ2-2	.	.
CASEGTSGRAGAYEQYF	TGTGCCAGCGAGGGGACTAGCGGGAGGGCCGGCGCGTACGAGCAGTACTTC	TRBV27	TRBJ2-7	.	TRBD2
CASSPRGNTYEQYF	TGTGCCAGCAGCCCGAGGGGAAATACCTACGAGCAGTACTTC	TRBV28	TRBJ2-7	.	.
CASSPLAVNQETQYF	TGTGCCAGCAGCCCCCTAGCGGTAAACCAAGAGACCCAGTACTTC	TRBV11-2	TRBJ2-5	.	TRBD2
CARDRGNEQYF	TGTGCCAGGGACAGGGGGAACGAGCAGTACTTC	TRBV2	TRBJ2-7	few	TRBD1
CASSTLADRKNIQYF	TGTGCCAGCAGCACCCTAGCGGATCGCAAAAACATTCAGTACTTC	TRBV28	TRBJ2-4	.	TRBD2
CASSLTRTGGSYEQYF	TGTGCCAGCAGTTTAACGCGAACAGGGGGGTCCTACGAGCAGTACTTC	TRBV27	TRBJ2-7	.	TRBD1
CASSKSSYEQYF	TGTGCCAGCAGCAAAAGCTCCTACGAGCAGTACTTC	TRBV7-8	TRBJ2-7	.	.
CATSGGGGSFYEQYF	TGTGCCACCAGCGGCGGGGGTGGGTCTTTCTACGAGCAGTACTTC	TRBV15	TRBJ2-7	.	TRBD2
CASSVVSSGSTDTQYF	TGTGCCAGCAGCGTGGTATCCAGCGGGAGCACAGATACGCAGTATTTT	TRBV9	TRBJ2-3	.	.
CASSITRASNQPQHF	TGTGCCAGTAGTATTACCAGGGCCAGCAATCAGCCCCAGCATTTT	TRBV19	TRBJ1-5	.	.
CASSHTAGTDQNIQYF	TGTGCCAGCAGCCACACAGCCGGGACAGACCAAAACATTCAGTACTTC	TRBV6-9	TRBJ2-4	.	TRBD1
CASTALAGGAYEQYF	TGTGCCAGCACCGCACTAGCGGGAGGCGCCTACGAGCAGTACTTC	TRBV6-5	TRBJ2-7	.	TRBD2
CASWDRVEGNTIYF	TGTGCCAGCTGGGACAGGGTAGAGGGAAACACCATATATTTT	TRBV19	TRBJ1-3	.	TRBD1
CASSSRLAAEQFF	TGTGCCAGCAGCTCGCGTCTTGCGGCCGAGCAGTTCTTC	TRBV7-2	TRBJ2-1	.	.
CASSFEWSGSYEQYF	TGTGCCAGCAGCTTTGAGTGGAGCGGGAGCTACGAGCAGTACTTC	TRBV11-2	TRBJ2-7	.	TRBD2
CASSPRDGLYGYTF	TGTGCCAGCAGTCCCCGGGACGGCCTCTATGGCTACACCTTC	TRBV28	TRBJ1-2	.	.
CATEHDRAKGNIQYF	TGTGCCACCGAACACGACAGGGCCAAGGGAAACATTCAGTACTTC	TRBV2	TRBJ2-4	.	TRBD1
CASSESPLAGAYNEQFF	TGCGCCAGCAGTGAGTCCCCACTAGCGGGAGCCTACAATGAGCAGTTCTTC	TRBV10-1	TRBJ2-1	.	TRBD2
CASSLARVAGIYEQYF	TGTGCCAGCAGCTTGGCCCGGGTAGCGGGGATCTACGAGCAGTACTTC	TRBV5-5	TRBJ2-7	.	TRBD2
CASSETDVVAAPLAKNIQYF	TGTGCCAGCAGTGAAACGGACGTGGTAGCGGCTCCTCTAGCCAAAAACATTCAGTACTTC	TRBV6-1	TRBJ2-4	.	.
CASSQGTPYEQYF	TGCGCCAGCAGCCAGGGGACTCCCTACGAGCAGTACTTC	TRBV4-1	TRBJ2-7	.	.
CASRPSGKGAETQYF	TGTGCCAGCAGGCCTAGCGGGAAGGGAGCAGAGACCCAGTACTTC	TRBV25-1	TRBJ2-5	.	TRBD2
CASSASGLVNEKLFF	TGTGCCAGCAGCGCTTCGGGACTGGTCAATGAAAAACTGTTTTTT	TRBV9	TRBJ1-4	.	.
CASQGANSTDTQYF	TGTGCCTCCCAGGGGGCTAATAGCACAGATACGCAGTATTTT	TRBV5-4	TRBJ2-3	.	TRBD1
CASSPWTRARVNTEAFF	TGTGCCAGCTCACCATGGACCAGGGCTAGGGTGAACACTGAAGCTTTCTTT	TRBV18	TRBJ1-1	.	.
CASSLRSSYNEQFF	TGTGCCAGCAGTTTGCGCAGCTCCTACAATGAGCAGTTCTTC	TRBV27	TRBJ2-1	.	.
CASSLTGVGTGFPEQYF	TGTGCCAGCAGCTTAACCGGTGTAGGGACAGGGTTCCCCGAGCAGTACTTC	TRBV7-9	TRBJ2-7	.	TRBD1
CASSPPGGRSTDTQYF	TGTGCCAGCAGCCCCCCCGGCGGGCGTAGCACAGATACGCAGTATTTT	TRBV7-9	TRBJ2-3	.	.
CASRGGETQYF	TGTGCCAGCAGAGGTGGGGAGACCCAGTACTTC	TRBV27	TRBJ2-5	.	.
CAIKRELYNEQFF	TGTGCCATCAAGCGGGAGCTCTACAATGAGCAGTTCTTC	TRBV10-3	TRBJ2-1	.	TRBD2
CASSHLALASGEQYF	TGTGCCAGCAGCCATCTCGCGCTAGCGAGTGGCGAGCAGTACTTC	TRBV11-2	TRBJ2-7	once	.
CASSLSMNEKLFF	TGTGCCAGCAGCTTAAGCATGAACGAAAAACTGTTTTTT	TRBV11-2	TRBJ1-4	.	.